Presented here are 7 T cell receptor beta chains from one specimen sequenced in a study of molecular identifiers for immune sequencing clone quantification. Via MiXCR, TCRdb re-called the PCR reads, giving one row per CDR3 protein. Seen here are 75,000 to 95,000 distinct CDR3 sequences, about 23% observed once, and the top ten hold roughly 0.8%. The sample consisted of naive CD8+ T cells from blood, with Jurkat cell RNA spiked in. Subset noted: FACS-sorted CD8+CD4-CCR7+CD45RA+ naive T cells. Source of these receptors: a human donor in good health. Some libraries in this study had Jurkat cell RNA spiked in.

This chain links TRBV4-1 with TRBJ2-5; tentative D call: TRBD1 (5 bases). The CDR3 is 14 amino acids. Trimming pared 2 bases from V and 2 bases from J, leaving 9 bases between. CDR1 is MGHRA, CDR2 YSYEKL, per germline. DNA of the CDR3: TGCGCCAGCAGCCAAAGACAGATACAAGAGACCCAGTACTTC. It encodes CASSQRQIQETQYF.

J is TRBJ1-1 and V is TRBV6-2 or TRBV6-3; D unresolved. The CDR3 spans 15 residues. CDR1 is MNHEY and CDR2 is SVGEGT in the germline V gene. With 6 bases removed from V and 2 bases from J, the gap between germline ends came to 16 bases. CDR3 DNA sequence: TGTGCCAGCAGCCACACCGCGGGTATAAACACTGAAGCTTTCTTT. Protein sequence: CASSHTAGINTEAFF.

Notes on this clonotype: One junction end disagrees with the germline gene, perhaps due to a read error. This rearrangement joins TRBV13 to TRBJ2-7; D is unresolved. This CDR3 contains 15 residues. The germline V gene encodes CDR1 PRHDT and CDR2 FYEKMQ (reference sequence). The CDR3 DNA follows: TGTGCCAGCAACTTAGGCCTGGGTCCGTCCTACGAGCAGTACTTC. Translated: CASNLGLGPSYEQYF.

V and J are TRBV7-3 and TRBJ2-2; 9 bases align to TRBD1. After removal of 5 bases from V and 0 bases from J, the junction contained 4 bases not matched to a gene. Germline assignment: CDR1 SGHTA and CDR2 FQGTGA. The CDR3 is 16 residues long. The CDR3 here is CASSVGTGTNTGELFF. CDR3 nucleotide sequence: TGTGCCAGCAGCGTTGGGACAGGGACGAACACCGGGGAGCTGTTTTTT.

As to this clonotype: This could be a read error, since a much larger clone is one nucleotide away. CDR3 sequence (DNA): TGTGCCGGCAGTTTGGCGCCGCGAGATGAAAAACTGTTTTTT. This encodes CAGSLAPRDEKLFF. This rearrangement joins TRBV28 to TRBJ1-4; D gene unclear. In germline, CDR1 is MDHEN, CDR2 SYDVKM. The CDR3 is 14 residues long.

This clonotype has at least ten counts. The chain recombines TRBV13 with TRBJ1-6; 9 nucleotides match TRBD1. The CDR3 is made up of 14 amino acids. V shed 5 bases and J 8 bases; nucleotides not matched to a gene: 4. Germline CDR1 and CDR2: PRHDT and FYEKMQ (reference sequence). CDR3 DNA: TGTGCCAGCAGCCCGGGACAGGGTCATTCACCCCTCCACTTT. Its translation is CASSPGQGHSPLHF.

This clonotype was observed many times. V usage is TRBV4-3 and J usage is TRBJ2-7; D ambiguous. The V gene's germline CDR1 is LGHNA and CDR2 YSLEER. CDR3 length: 15 amino acids. V lost 3 bases, J lost 3 bases, and 15 bases lay in between. The CDR3 nucleotides read TGCGCCAGCAGCCACGACGGACCCGGCGGCTACGAGCAGTACTTC. This encodes CASSHDGPGGYEQYF.